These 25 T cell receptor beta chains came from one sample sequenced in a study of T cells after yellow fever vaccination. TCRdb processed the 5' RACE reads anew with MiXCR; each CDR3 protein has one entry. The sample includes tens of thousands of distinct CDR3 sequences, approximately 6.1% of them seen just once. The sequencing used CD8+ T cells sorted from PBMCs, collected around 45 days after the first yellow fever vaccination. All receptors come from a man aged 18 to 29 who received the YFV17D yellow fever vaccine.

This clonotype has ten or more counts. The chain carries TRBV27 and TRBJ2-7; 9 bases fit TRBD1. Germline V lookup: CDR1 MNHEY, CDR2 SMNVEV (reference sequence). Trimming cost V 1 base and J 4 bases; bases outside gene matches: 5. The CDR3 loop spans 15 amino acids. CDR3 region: CASSLYGTGRYEQYF. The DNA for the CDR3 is TGTGCCAGCAGTTTATATGGGACAGGGAGGTACGAGCAGTACTTC.

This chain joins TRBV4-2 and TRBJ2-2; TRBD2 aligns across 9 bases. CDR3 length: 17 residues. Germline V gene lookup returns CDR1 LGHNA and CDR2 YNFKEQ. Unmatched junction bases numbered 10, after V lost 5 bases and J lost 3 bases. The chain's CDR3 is CASSSFAGGAYTGELFF. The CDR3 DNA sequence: TGTGCCAGCAGCTCTTTCGCGGGGGGGGCCTACACCGGGGAGCTGTTTTTT.

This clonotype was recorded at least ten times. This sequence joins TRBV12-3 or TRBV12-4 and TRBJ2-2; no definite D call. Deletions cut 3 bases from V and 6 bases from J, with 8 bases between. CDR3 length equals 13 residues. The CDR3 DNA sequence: TGTGCCAGCAGTTTTGGAGTTTCCGGGGAGCTGTTTTTT. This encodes CASSFGVSGELFF.

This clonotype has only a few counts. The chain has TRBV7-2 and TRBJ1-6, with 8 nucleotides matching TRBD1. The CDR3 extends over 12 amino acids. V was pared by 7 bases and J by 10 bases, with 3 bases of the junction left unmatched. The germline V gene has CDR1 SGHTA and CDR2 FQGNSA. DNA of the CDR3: TGTGCCAGCAACGACAGGGGATCACCCCTCCACTTT. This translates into CASNDRGSPLHF.

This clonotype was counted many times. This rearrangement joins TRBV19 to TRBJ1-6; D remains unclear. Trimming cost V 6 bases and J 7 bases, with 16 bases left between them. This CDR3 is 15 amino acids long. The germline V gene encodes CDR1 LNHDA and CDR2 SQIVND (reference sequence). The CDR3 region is CASRRGEPSNSPLHF. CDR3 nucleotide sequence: TGTGCCAGTAGGCGAGGCGAACCGTCAAATTCACCCCTCCACTTT.

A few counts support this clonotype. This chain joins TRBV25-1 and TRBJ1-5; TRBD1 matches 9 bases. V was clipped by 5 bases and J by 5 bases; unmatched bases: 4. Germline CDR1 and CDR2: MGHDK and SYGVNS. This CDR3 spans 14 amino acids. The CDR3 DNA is TGTGCCAGCAGTAAGGGGACAGGGCATCAGCCCCAGCATTTT. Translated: CASSKGTGHQPQHF.

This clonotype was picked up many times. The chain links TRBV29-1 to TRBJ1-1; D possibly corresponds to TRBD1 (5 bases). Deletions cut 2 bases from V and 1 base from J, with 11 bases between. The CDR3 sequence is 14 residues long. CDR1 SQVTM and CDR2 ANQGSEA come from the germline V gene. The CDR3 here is CSVELGHRNTEAFF. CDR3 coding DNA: TGCAGCGTTGAACTCGGACATCGGAACACTGAAGCTTTCTTT.

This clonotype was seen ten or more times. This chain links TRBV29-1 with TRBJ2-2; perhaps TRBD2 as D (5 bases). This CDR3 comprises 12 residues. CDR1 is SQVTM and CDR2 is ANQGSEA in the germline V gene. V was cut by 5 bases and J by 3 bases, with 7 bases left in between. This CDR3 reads CSVNGDTGELFF. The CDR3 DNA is TGCAGCGTTAACGGGGACACCGGGGAGCTGTTTTTT.

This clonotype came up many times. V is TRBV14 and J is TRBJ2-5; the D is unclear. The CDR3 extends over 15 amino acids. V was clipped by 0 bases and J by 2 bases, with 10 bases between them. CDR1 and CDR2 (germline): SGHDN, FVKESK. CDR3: CASSQDRSMQETQYF. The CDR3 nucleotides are TGTGCCAGCAGCCAAGATCGGAGCATGCAAGAGACCCAGTACTTC.

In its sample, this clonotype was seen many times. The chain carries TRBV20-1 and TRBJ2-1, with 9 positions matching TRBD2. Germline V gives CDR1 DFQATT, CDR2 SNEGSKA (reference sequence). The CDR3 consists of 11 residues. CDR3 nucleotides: TGCAGCGGCGGGGGGGGTAATGAGCAGTTCTTC. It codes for CSGGGGNEQFF.

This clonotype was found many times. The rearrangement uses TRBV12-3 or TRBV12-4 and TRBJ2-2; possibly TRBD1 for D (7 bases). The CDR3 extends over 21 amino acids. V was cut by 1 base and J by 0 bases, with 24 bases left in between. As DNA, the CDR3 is TGTGCCAGCAGTTTAGTCCAGGGGGAAGGCTGGGGGGTCTCGAACACCGGGGAGCTGTTTTTT. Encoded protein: CASSLVQGEGWGVSNTGELFF.

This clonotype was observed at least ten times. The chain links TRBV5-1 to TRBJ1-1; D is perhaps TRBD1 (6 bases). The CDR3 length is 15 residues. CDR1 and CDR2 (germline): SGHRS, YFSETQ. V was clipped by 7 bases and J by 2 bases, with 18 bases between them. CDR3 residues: CASRIRGAGNTEAFF. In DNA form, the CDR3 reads TGCGCCAGCCGAATCCGGGGGGCTGGAAACACTGAAGCTTTCTTT.

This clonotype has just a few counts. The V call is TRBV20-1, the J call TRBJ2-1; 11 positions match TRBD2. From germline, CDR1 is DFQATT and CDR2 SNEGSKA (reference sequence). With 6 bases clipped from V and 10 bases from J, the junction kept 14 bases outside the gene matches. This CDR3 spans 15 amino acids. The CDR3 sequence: CSAVVLAGGPGEQFF. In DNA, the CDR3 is TGCAGTGCGGTCGTTTTAGCGGGGGGGCCGGGAGAGCAGTTCTTC.

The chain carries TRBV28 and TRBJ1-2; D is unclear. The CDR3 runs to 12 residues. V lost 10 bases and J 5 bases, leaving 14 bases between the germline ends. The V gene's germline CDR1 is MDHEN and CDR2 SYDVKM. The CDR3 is CATRAFLYGYTF. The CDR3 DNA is TGTGCCACCCGGGCCTTTTTATATGGCTACACCTTC.

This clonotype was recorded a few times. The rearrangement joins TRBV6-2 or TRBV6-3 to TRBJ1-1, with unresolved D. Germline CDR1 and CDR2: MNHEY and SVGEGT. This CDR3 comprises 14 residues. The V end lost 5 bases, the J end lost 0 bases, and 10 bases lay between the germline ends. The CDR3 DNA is TGTGCCAGCAGTACTGGACGTCTGAACACTGAAGCTTTCTTT. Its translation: CASSTGRLNTEAFF.

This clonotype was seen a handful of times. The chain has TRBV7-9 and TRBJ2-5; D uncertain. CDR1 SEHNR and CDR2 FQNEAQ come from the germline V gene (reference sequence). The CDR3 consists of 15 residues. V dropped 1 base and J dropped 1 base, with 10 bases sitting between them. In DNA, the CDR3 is TGTGCCAGCAGCTTAGGAGACGCGCCCCAAGAGACCCAGTACTTC. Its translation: CASSLGDAPQETQYF.

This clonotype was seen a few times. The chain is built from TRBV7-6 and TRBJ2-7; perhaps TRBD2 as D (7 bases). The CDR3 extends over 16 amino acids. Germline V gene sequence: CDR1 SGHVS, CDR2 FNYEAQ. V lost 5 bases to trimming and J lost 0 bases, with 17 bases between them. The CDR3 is CASSARGGLSSYEQYF. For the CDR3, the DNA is TGTGCCAGCAGCGCACGCGGGGGCCTGAGCTCCTACGAGCAGTACTTC.

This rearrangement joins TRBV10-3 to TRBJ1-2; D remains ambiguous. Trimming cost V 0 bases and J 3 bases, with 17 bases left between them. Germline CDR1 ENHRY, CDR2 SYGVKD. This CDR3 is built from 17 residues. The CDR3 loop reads CAISESNRFGSYYGYTF. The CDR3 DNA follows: TGTGCCATCAGTGAGTCGAATAGGTTTGGGTCCTACTATGGCTACACCTTC.

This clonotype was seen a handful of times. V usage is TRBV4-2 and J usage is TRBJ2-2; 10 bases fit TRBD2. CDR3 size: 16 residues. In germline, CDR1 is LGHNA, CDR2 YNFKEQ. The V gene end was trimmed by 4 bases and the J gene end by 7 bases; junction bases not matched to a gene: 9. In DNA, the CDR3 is TGTGCCAGCAGCCCCCGTACTAGCGGGGTGCTCGGGGAGCTGTTTTTT. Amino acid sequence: CASSPRTSGVLGELFF.

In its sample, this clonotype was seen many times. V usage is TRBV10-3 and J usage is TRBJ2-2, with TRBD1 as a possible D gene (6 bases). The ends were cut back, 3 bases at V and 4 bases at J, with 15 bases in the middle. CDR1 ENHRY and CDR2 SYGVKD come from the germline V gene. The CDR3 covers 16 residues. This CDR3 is CAISDKGHPFTGELFF. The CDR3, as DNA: TGTGCCATCAGTGATAAGGGACACCCCTTCACCGGGGAGCTGTTTTTT.

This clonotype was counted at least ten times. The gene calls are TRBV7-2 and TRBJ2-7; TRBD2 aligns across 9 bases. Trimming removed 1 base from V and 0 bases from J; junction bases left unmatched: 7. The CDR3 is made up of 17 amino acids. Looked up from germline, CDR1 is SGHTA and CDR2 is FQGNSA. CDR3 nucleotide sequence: TGTGCCAGCAGCTTAGTAGCGAAGCGGGGGGACTCCTACGAGCAGTACGTC. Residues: CASSLVAKRGDSYEQYV.

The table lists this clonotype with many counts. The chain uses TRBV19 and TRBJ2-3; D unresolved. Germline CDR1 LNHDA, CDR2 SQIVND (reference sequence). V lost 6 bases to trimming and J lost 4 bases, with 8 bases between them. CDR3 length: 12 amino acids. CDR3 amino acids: CASRQFSDTQYF. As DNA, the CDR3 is TGTGCCAGTAGGCAGTTCTCAGATACGCAGTATTTT.

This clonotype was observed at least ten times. DNA for the CDR3: TGTGCCAGCAGCCTTTGGACTAGAACAGATACGCAGTATTTT. Its translation: CASSLWTRTDTQYF. The chain couples TRBV7-6 to TRBJ2-3; 7 nucleotides match TRBD2. This CDR3 spans 14 amino acids. V gave up 5 bases and J gave up 3 bases; unmatched junction bases: 5. The germline gives CDR1 SGHVS, CDR2 FNYEAQ.

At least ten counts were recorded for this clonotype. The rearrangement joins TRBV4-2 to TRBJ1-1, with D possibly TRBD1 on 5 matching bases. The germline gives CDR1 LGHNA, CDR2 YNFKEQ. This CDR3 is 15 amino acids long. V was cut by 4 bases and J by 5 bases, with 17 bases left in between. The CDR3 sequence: CASSPMGGGETEAFF. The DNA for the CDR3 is TGTGCCAGCAGCCCTATGGGGGGAGGGGAGACTGAAGCTTTCTTT.

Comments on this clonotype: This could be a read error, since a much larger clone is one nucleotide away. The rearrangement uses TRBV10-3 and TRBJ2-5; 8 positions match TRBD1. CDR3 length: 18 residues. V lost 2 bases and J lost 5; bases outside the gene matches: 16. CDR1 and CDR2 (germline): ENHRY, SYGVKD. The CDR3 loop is CAISEPTGAGGLRETQYF. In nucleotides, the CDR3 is TGTGCCATCAGTGAGCCAACCGGGGCAGGGGGCTTGAGGGAGACCCAGTACTTC.